This TCR beta chain is drawn from a study of early T cells in non-severe SARS-CoV-2 infection. TCRdb analysed the 5' RACE reads with MiXCR anew, one entry per CDR3 protein. The repertoire holds more than 25,000 distinct CDR3 sequences, with roughly 4.6% as singletons. The origin of this receptor is an adult who was a healthcare worker with PCR-confirmed SARS-CoV-2 infection or an uninfected control (not recorded which). The sample in question was whole blood, obtained at baseline.

Written as DNA, the CDR3 is TGTGCCATCTCTCCCAGCGATTCCTACAATGAGCAGTTCTTC. It is translated as CAISPSDSYNEQFF. This chain links TRBV10-3 with TRBJ2-1; D not certain. This CDR3 spans 14 amino acids. The germline gives CDR1 ENHRY, CDR2 SYGVKD. Trimming removed 8 bases at V and 1 base at J, with 12 bases between.